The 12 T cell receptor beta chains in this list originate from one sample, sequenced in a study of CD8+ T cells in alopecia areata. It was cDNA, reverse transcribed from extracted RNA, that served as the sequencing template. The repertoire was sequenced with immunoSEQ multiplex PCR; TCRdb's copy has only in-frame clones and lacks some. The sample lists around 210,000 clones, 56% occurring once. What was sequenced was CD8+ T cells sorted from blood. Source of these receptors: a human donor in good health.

Written as DNA, the CDR3 is TGTGCCAGCACTGCGGGGGTGGTAACAGATACGCAGTATTTT. Translating gives CASTAGVVTDTQYF. The genes are TRBV5-6 and TRBJ2-3, with 7 bases aligning to TRBD2. Germline CDR1 and CDR2: SGHDT and YYEEEE. Trimming at V came to 6 bases and at J to 3 bases, leaving 7 bases not matched to a gene. The CDR3 consists of 14 residues.

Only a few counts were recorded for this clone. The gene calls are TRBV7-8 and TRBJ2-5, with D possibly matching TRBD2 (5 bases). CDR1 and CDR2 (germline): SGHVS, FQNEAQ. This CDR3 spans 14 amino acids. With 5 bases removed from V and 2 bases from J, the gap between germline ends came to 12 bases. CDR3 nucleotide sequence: TGTGCCAGCAGCCCTTGGGAGATACAAGAGACCCAGTACTTC. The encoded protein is CASSPWEIQETQYF.

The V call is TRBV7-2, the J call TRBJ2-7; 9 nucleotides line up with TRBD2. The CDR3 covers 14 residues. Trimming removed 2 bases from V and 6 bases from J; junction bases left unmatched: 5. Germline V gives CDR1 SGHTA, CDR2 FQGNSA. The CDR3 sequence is CASSLTAGGLEQYF. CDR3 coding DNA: TGTGCCAGCAGCTTAACGGCGGGGGGGCTCGAGCAGTACTTC.

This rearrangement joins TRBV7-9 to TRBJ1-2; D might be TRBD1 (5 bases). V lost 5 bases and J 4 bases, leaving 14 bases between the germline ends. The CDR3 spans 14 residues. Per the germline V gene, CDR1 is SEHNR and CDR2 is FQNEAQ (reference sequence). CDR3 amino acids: CASSPSGGIYGYTF. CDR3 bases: TGTGCCAGCAGCCCCTCGGGGGGTATCTATGGCTACACCTTC.

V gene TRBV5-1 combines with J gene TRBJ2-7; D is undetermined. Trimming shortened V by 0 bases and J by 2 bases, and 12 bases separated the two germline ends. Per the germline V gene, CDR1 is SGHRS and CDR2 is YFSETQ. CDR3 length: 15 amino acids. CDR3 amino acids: CASSLATDRAYEQYF. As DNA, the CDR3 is TGCGCCAGCAGCTTGGCCACGGACCGAGCCTACGAGCAGTACTTC.

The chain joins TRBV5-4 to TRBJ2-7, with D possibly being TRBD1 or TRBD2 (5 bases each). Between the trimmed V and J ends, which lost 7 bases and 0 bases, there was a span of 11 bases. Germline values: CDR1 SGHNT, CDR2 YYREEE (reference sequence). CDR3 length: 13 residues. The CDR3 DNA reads TGTGCCAGCCGGGACGGTAGCTCCTACGAGCAGTACTTC. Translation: CASRDGSSYEQYF.

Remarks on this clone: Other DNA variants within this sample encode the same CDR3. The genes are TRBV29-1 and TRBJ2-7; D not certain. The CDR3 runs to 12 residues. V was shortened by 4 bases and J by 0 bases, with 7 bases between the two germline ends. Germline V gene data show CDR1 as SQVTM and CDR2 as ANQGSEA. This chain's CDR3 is CSVGPGSYEQYF. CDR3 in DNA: TGCAGCGTTGGTCCGGGCTCCTACGAGCAGTACTTC.

The CDR3 DNA reads as TGCAGCGTTGAGAGCGAAAAACTGTTTTTT. This gives the protein CSVESEKLFF. The chain recombines TRBV29-1 with TRBJ1-4, with D hard to call. Looked up from germline, CDR1 is SQVTM and CDR2 is ANQGSEA. The V and J ends lost 3 bases and 8 bases respectively, with 4 bases between them. The CDR3 sequence is 10 residues long.

The CDR3 here is CASSVQALSSYNEQFF. CDR3 coding DNA: TGTGCCAGCAGCGTCCAAGCCCTGAGCTCCTACAATGAGCAGTTCTTC. V gene TRBV5-4 combines with J gene TRBJ2-1; the D is unclear. This CDR3 contains 16 residues. CDR1 is SGHNT, CDR2 YYREEE, per germline (reference sequence). V lost 4 bases and J 0 bases, leaving 14 bases between the germline ends.

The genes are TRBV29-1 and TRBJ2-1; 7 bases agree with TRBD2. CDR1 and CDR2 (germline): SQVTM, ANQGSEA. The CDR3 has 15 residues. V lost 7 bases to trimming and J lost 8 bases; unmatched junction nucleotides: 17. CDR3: CSARDYQITGDEQFF. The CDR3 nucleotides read TGCAGCGCCCGGGACTACCAAATCACCGGCGATGAGCAGTTCTTC.

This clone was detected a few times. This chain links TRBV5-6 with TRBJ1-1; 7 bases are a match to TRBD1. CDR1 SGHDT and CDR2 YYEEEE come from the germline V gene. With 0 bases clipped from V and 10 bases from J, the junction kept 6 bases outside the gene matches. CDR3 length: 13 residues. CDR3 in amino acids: CASSLGPGGRAFF. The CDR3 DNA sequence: TGTGCCAGCAGCTTGGGCCCAGGGGGAAGAGCTTTCTTT.

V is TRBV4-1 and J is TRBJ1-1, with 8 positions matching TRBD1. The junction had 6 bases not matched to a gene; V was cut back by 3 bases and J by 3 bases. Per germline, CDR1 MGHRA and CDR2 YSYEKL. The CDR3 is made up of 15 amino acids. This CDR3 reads CASSQSGQGDTEAFF. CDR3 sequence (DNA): TGCGCCAGCAGCCAGTCTGGACAGGGAGACACTGAAGCTTTCTTT.